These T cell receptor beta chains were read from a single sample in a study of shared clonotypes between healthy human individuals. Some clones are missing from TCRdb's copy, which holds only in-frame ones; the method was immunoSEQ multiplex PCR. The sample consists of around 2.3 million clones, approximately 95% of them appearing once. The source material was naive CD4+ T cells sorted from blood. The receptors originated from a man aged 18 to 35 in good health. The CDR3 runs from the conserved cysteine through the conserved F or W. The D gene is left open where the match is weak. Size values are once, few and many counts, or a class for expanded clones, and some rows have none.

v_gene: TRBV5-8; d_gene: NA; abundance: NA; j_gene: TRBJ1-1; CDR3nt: TGTGCCAGCAGGTCCGGACAGACGAACACTGAAGCTTTCTTT; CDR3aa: CASRSGQTNTEAFF
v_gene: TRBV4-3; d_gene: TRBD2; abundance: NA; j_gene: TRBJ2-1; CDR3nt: TGCGCCAGCAGCCAGGCGCTTACCGGGACTAGCGTTTACAATGAGCAGTTCTTC; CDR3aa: CASSQALTGTSVYNEQFF
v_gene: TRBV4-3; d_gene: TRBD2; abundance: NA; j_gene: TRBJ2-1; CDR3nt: TGCGCCAGCAGCCAAGAGGGGACTACTTACAATGAGCAGTTCTTC; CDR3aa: CASSQEGTTYNEQFF
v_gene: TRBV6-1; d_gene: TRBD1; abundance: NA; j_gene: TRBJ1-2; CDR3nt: TGTGCCAGCAGGGCCGGGACAGGGAACTATGGCTACACCTTC; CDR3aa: CASRAGTGNYGYTF
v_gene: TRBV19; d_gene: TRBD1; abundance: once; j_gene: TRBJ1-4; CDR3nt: TGTGCCAGTAGACAGGGACAGGGCTACGAAAAACTGTTTTTT; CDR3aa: CASRQGQGYEKLFF
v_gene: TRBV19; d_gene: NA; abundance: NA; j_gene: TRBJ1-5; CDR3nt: TGTGCCAGTGGGCATAGAACAGGCATCAATCAGCCCCAGCATTTT; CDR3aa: CASGHRTGINQPQHF
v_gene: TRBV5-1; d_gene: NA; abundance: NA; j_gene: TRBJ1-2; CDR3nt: TGCGCCAGCAGCTTGTTAACAGGAAATAACTATGGCTACACCTTC; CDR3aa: CASSLLTGNNYGYTF
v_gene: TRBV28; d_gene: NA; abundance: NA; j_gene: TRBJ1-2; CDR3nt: TGTGCCAGCAGCCAGGGGCTAACTAACTATGGCTACACCTTC; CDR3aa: CASSQGLTNYGYTF
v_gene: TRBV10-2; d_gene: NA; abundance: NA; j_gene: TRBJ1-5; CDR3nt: TGCGCCAGCAGTGACTTCTTCAATCAGCCCCAGCATTTT; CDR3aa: CASSDFFNQPQHF
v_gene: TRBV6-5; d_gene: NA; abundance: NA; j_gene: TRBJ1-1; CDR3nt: TGTGCCAGCAGTTCGATAGGGGGAAGAAACACTGAAGCTTTCTTT; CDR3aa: CASSSIGGRNTEAFF
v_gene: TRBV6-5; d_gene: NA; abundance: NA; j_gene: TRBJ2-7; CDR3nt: TGTGCCAGCAGCCGCGGTGGGGCGTACGAGCAGTACTTC; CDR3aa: CASSRGGAYEQYF
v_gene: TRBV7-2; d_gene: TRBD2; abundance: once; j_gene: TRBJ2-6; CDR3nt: TGTGCCAGCAGCTTGGCTAGCGGGACTGGGGCCAACGTCCTGACTTTC; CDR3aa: CASSLASGTGANVLTF
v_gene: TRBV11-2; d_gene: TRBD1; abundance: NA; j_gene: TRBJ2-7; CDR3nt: TGTGCCAGCAGCTTAGGGAGACAGGGATATTACGAGCAGTACTTC; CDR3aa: CASSLGRQGYYEQYF
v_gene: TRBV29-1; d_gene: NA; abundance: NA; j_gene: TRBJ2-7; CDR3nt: TGCAGCGTAGCGCAGGGGACCTTCTACGAGCAGTACTTC; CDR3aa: CSVAQGTFYEQYF
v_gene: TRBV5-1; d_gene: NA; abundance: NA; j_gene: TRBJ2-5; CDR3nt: TGCGCCAGCAGCTTGGGTTTCTCGCAAGAGACCCAGTACTTC; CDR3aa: CASSLGFSQETQYF
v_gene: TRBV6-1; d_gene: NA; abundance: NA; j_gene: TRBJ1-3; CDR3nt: TGTGCCAGCATCTCTGGAAACACCATATATTTT; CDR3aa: CASISGNTIYF
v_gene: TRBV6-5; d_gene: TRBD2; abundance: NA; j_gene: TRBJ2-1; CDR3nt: TGTGCCAGCAGTTCCGCGGGACTAGCAAATGAGCAGTTCTTC; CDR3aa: CASSSAGLANEQFF
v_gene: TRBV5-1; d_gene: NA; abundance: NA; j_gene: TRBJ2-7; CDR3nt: TGCGCCAGCAGCCCCGGTGGGTCCTACGAGCAGTACTTC; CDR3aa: CASSPGGSYEQYF
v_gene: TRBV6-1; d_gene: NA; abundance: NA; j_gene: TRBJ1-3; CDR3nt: TGTGCCAGCAGTGCAATATCGACAGGCTCTGGAAACACCATATATTTT; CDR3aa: CASSAISTGSGNTIYF
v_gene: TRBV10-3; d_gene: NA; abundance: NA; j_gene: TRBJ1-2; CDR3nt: TGTGCCATCAGTCTCACGGGGGTAGCTAACTATGGCTACACCTTC; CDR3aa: CAISLTGVANYGYTF
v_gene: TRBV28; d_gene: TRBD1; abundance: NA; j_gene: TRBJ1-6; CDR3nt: TGTGCCAGCAGCTTATCGGACAGGGGTTCCCCTCCTGCCTATAATTCACCCCTCCACTTT; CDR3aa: CASSLSDRGSPPAYNSPLHF
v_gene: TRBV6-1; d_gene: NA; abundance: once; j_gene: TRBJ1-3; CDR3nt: TGTGCCAGCAGTGACAGACAGTCTGTTGGAAACACCATATATTTT; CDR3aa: CASSDRQSVGNTIYF
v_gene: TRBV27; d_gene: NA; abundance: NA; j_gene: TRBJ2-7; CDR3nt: TGTGCCAGCAGTTTATCTCATACCTACGAGCAGTACTTC; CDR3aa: CASSLSHTYEQYF
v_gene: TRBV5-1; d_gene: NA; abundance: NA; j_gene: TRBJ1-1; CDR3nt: TGCGCCAGCAGCCATGGAGGGACAACGAACACTGAAGCTTTCTTT; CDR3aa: CASSHGGTTNTEAFF
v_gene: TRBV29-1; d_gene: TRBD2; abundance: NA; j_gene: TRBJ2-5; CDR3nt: TGCAGCGCCACCGGGACTAGCGGGGGGGCAGAGACCCAGTACTTC; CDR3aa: CSATGTSGGAETQYF
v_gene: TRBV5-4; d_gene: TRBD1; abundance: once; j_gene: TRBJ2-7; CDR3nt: TGTGCCAGCAGCAAATGGGGACAGGGAGTCTACGAGCAGTACTTC; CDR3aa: CASSKWGQGVYEQYF
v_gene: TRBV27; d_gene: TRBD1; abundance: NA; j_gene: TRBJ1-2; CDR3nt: TGTGCCAGCAGACCTACAGGGGGCGGCTATGGCTACACCTTC; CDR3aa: CASRPTGGGYGYTF
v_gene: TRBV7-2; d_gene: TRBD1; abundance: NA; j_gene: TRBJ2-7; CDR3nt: TGTGCCAGCAGCTCATCCCGGGACAGAACCTACGAGCAGTACTTC; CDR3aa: CASSSSRDRTYEQYF
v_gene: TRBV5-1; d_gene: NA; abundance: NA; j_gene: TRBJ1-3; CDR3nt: TGCGCCAGCAGCTTAGAGGGACCCATTAGGAACACCATATATTTT; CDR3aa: CASSLEGPIRNTIYF
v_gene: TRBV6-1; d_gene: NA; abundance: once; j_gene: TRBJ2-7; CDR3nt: TGTGCCAGCAGTGTAAGGACGGGTATCTTGGAGCAGTACTTC; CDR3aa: CASSVRTGILEQYF
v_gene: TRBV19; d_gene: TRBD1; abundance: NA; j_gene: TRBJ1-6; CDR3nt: TGTGCCAGTAGTCTTGGACAGGGAAAAGATTCACCCCTCCACTTT; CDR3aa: CASSLGQGKDSPLHF
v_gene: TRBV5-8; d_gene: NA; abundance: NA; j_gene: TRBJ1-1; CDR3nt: TGTGCCAGCAGCCTAGGGCAGGGGTCGAACACTGAAGCTTTCTTT; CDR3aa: CASSLGQGSNTEAFF